A single T cell receptor (beta chain) is shown here with its context. Its antigen remains unidentified. CD4+ T cells that had been cultured provided DNA sequenced with the Oncomine TCR Beta short-read assay. TCRdb re-called the PCR reads through MiXCR, storing one row per CDR3 protein. The table records roughly 14,000 distinct CDR3 sequences, roughly two fifths of them present only once. This sample is drawn from a study of vaccination and CD4 T cells after COVID-19. Across the whole study: As control conditions, cultures were given either a CEFX pool serving as positive control, an HIV-1 Nef pool, or no peptide at all.

CDR3 length: 22 amino acids. The ends lost 0 bases at V and 0 bases at J; junction bases unmatched: 21. The germline V gene encodes CDR1 LNHNV and CDR2 YYDKDF (reference sequence). As to treatment: roughly ten-day PBMC culture with coronavirus spike peptide pools or control peptides (ViraFEST assay). The sample taken for sequencing was CD4+ T cells from blood, cultured in vitro. This chain joins TRBV15 and TRBJ2-3; 7 nucleotides agree with TRBD2. This sequence originates from a human donor who had recovered from COVID-19. The CDR3 sequence is CATSRDGGRLADLLRSTDTQYF. The DNA of the CDR3 is TGTGCCACCAGCAGAGATGGAGGGCGACTAGCAGACCTTCTTCGGAGCACAGATACGCAGTATTTT. The full variable domain, with the rest looked up from reference TRBV15 and TRBJ2-3, is DAMVIQNPRYQVTQFGKPVTLSCSQTLNHNVMYWYQQKSSQAPKLLFHYYDKDFNNEADTPDNFQSRRPNTSFCFLDIRSPGLGDTAMYLCATSRDGGRLADLLRSTDTQYFGPGTRLTVL.